This TCR beta chain was captured in a study of identical twins. Overall study findings and caveats: Twin sharing of out-of-frame TCR alpha was underestimated by models in monozygotic pairs.

In TCRdb, the 5' RACE reads were re-called with MiXCR into one record per CDR3 protein. The sample records about 530,000 distinct CDR3 sequences, approximately 20% being singletons. This clonotype appeared a few times. Its target is not known. The germline V and J ends were trimmed by 2 bases and 0 bases, with 7 bases remaining between them. Germline V gives CDR1 MGHRA, CDR2 YSYEKL. The CDR3 sequence is 14 residues long. This same sample was also part of a study on yellow fever vaccine responses in identical twins.

The clonotype was recovered from a woman between 18 and 29 years old in good health. What was sequenced was CD4+ T cells sorted from blood. V gene TRBV4-1 combines with J gene TRBJ1-1; D uncertain. The CDR3 is CASSQLTLNTEAFF. For the CDR3, the DNA is TGCGCCAGCAGCCAACTTACACTGAACACTGAAGCTTTCTTT.